This T cell receptor (beta chain) was sequenced during a study of cytomegalovirus exposure and HLA in healthy donors. Study results and caveats: Cytomegalovirus-associated status was assigned to approximately 160 TCR beta chains. Cytomegalovirus status was reportedly diagnosed by the classifier with high sensitivity and specificity.

Germline V gene data show CDR1 as SGDLS and CDR2 as YYNGEE. V was trimmed by 0 bases and J by 2 bases, leaving 9 bases between them. This CDR3 is built from 14 residues. This clone occurred once. Its matching antigen is unknown. The data were produced by immunoSEQ multiplex PCR, yet TCRdb's version contains in-frame clones alone and is incomplete. The table records roughly 330,000 clones, around 90% of them present only once. This receptor was identified in a woman younger than 45 in good health and CMV-seropositive. The sequencing input was PBMCs. The V gene is TRBV9, the J gene TRBJ2-7, with D maybe TRBD1 (5 bases). CDR3 coding DNA: TGTGCCAGCAGCGTAGATCCAGGGACCTACGAGCAGTACTTC. This encodes CASSVDPGTYEQYF.